This T cell receptor (beta chain) was recovered during a study of blood T cell repertoires in COVID-19. Cohort allocation depended upon clinical history that participants reported. Cohort 3 recovery required two negative PCRs, clearance, or symptom resolution. Trimming removed 5 bases from V and 0 bases from J, with 10 bases in between. Germline loops: CDR1 LNHDA, CDR2 SQIVND (reference sequence). The CDR3 loop spans 14 amino acids. Per the study methods: By means of reference gene primer amplification, nucleated cell counts were estimated. The assay was immunoSEQ multiplex PCR, and TCRdb's table has in-frame clones only and misses some. For V, J and clone size, that table is used; D and trimming come from the DNA. The profile shows 150,000 to 200,000 clones, roughly nine tenths of them singletons.

The sequence derives from a woman aged 45-65 years who had recovered from COVID-19. The chain carries TRBV19 and TRBJ1-1; no definite D call. Sequencing input: PBMCs or T cells enriched from blood (not recorded which). The CDR3 here is CASSDSTLNTEAFF. Written as DNA, the CDR3 is TGTGCCAGTAGTGACTCCACCCTGAACACTGAAGCTTTCTTT. Full variable domain (rest looked up from reference TRBV19 and TRBJ1-1): DGGITQSPKYLFRKEGQNVTLSCEQNLNHDAMYWYRQDPGQGLRLIYYSQIVNDFQKGDIAEGYSVSREKKESFPLTVTSAQKNPTAFYLCASSDSTLNTEAFFGQGTRLTVV.